The following is a TCR beta chain sequence with its context. The antigen is unknown. These data are taken from a study of human T cells and chemical hapten exposure. Study-level background: Reading of the patch tests, which applied 0.01% DPC to the upper back, occurred at 6 days.

General study results and limits: TCRs at a frequency above 1 in 1000 stayed unchanged with DPC sensitization.

As for time point: patch test 2, 6 weeks after DPC sensitization. Treatment given: therapeutic diphenylcyclopropenone sensitization with weekly scalp DPC. V lost 5 bases to trimming and J lost 1 base; unmatched junction nucleotides: 8. CDR1 and CDR2 (germline): DFQATT, SNEGSKA (reference sequence). The CDR3 contains 14 residues. As the library was built, unique molecular identifiers were attached to individual cDNA molecules. TCRdb itself ran the RACE reads through MiXCR, one entry per CDR3 protein. The table includes about 54,000 distinct CDR3 sequences, less than 10% detected once. The rearrangement links TRBV20-1 to TRBJ2-7; 7 bases map to TRBD1. The material sequenced was whole blood, taken in connection with sensitization to the hapten diphenylcyclopropenone (DPC). The receptor comes from a woman in her 50s with alopecia areata. Some clones in this sample may be carry-over from other donors' samples. The chain's CDR3 is CSAFRQGMSYEQYF. The CDR3 bases are TGCAGTGCTTTTAGACAGGGTATGTCCTACGAGCAGTACTTC.